The 21 T cell receptor beta chains below all came from one sample that was sequenced in a study of blood T cell repertoires in COVID-19. Repertoires were generated with immunoSEQ multiplex PCR, while TCRdb's copy carries only in-frame clones and drops some. In the table there are roughly 100,000 clones, just under 95% of which are singletons. Material: peripheral blood. The origin of the receptors is a woman aged 45-59 years with COVID-19, enrolled during active disease.

This clone was seen once. The V gene is TRBV2, the J gene TRBJ2-4; no firm D call. Germline V lookup: CDR1 SNHLY, CDR2 FYNNEI. The CDR3 totals 15 residues. Trimming pared 4 bases from V and 0 bases from J, leaving 10 bases between. The CDR3 bases are TGTGCCAGCAGTGTGCGGCGTCTAGCCAAAAACATTCAGTACTTC. This sequence encodes CASSVRRLAKNIQYF.

The chain links TRBV21-1 to TRBJ1-5; the listed D gene, TRBD1, was not tested against the DNA. TRBV21-1 is an annotated pseudogene. This CDR3 comprises 15 residues. The CDR3 region has the DNA TGTGCCAGTAGCAAAGGTAGGACAGGGTACCAGCCCCAGCATTTT. Translated: CASSKGRTGYQPQHF.

The chain employs TRBV18 and TRBJ1-1, with a possible D match to TRBD1 (5 bases). CDR3 length: 13 residues. Germline V gene data show CDR1 as KGHSH and CDR2 as LQKENI. Trimming removed 4 bases at V and 5 bases at J, with 11 bases between. The CDR3 here is CASSRGEGTEAFF. The CDR3 DNA is TGTGCCAGCTCACGAGGGGAGGGGACTGAAGCTTTCTTT.

Concerning this clone: Other DNA sequences of this sample code for an identical CDR3. The genes are TRBV19 and TRBJ1-5; 7 bases agree with TRBD1. The CDR3 runs 14 residues. CDR1 is LNHDA and CDR2 is SQIVND in the germline V gene (reference sequence). V was pared by 4 bases and J by 6 bases, with 6 bases of the junction left unmatched. As DNA, the CDR3 is TGTGCCAGTAGTAGACAGGGCCTCGGTCAGCCCCAGCATTTT. Translation gives CASSRQGLGQPQHF.

The chain recombines TRBV3-1 (or the pseudogene TRBV3-2) with TRBJ1-1, with D possibly being TRBD1 (6 bases). Germline CDR1 reads LGHDT; CDR2 reads YNNKEL (reference sequence). V was clipped by 6 bases and J by 3 bases, with 11 bases between them. The CDR3 runs to 13 residues. DNA of the CDR3: TGTGCCAGCAGGCTCAACAGGGACACTGAAGCTTTCTTT. Protein sequence: CASRLNRDTEAFF.

The chain employs TRBV7-2 and TRBJ1-4; a weak D match, TRBD1 (6 bases). The CDR3 totals 17 residues. The germline gives CDR1 SGHTA, CDR2 FQGNSA. The germline V and J ends were trimmed by 5 bases and 4 bases, with 20 bases remaining between them. CDR3 sequence: CASSNGRNGGLNEKLFF. DNA of the CDR3: TGTGCCAGCAGCAACGGCCGAAATGGGGGCCTTAATGAAAAACTGTTTTTT.

This chain uses TRBV3-1 (or the pseudogene TRBV3-2) with TRBJ1-2, with D possibly being TRBD1 (5 bases). The CDR3 sequence is 15 residues long. Trimming took off 2 bases at V and 1 base at J, with 11 bases between the two ends. Germline CDR1 LGHDT, CDR2 YNNKEL (reference sequence). The CDR3 spells CASSQPGGVNYGYTF. In DNA, the CDR3 is TGTGCCAGCAGCCAACCGGGGGGGGTTAACTATGGCTACACCTTC.

This chain joins TRBV5-1 and TRBJ1-4; 9 bases line up with TRBD1. The trim removed 0 bases at V and 8 bases at J, leaving 11 bases unmatched. The CDR3 contains 17 residues. From germline, CDR1 is SGHRS and CDR2 YFSETQ. CDR3: CASSLGTGELWNEKLFF. DNA for the CDR3: TGCGCCAGCAGCTTGGGGACAGGGGAGTTGTGGAACGAAAAACTGTTTTTT. The variable domain in full, with the rest retrieved from reference TRBV5-1 and TRBJ1-4, is KAGVTQTPRYLIKTRGQQVTLSCSPISGHRSVSWYQQTPGQGLQFLFEYFSETQRNKGNFPGRFSGRQFSNSRSEMNVSTLELGDSALYLCASSLGTGELWNEKLFFGSGTQLSVL.

This sequence joins TRBV28 and TRBJ1-1; no firm D call. Trimming removed 5 bases at V and 10 bases at J, with 17 bases between. The CDR3 has 13 amino acids. Germline CDR1 is MDHEN and CDR2 is SYDVKM. The CDR3 DNA reads as TGTGCCAGCAGTCTGAAGGAGGTTGGGGTAGCTTTCTTT. This translates into CASSLKEVGVAFF.

The rearrangement joins TRBV5-4 to TRBJ1-3; no reliable D call. This CDR3 comprises 15 residues. The germline V gene encodes CDR1 SGHNT and CDR2 YYREEE (reference sequence). Trimming shortened V by 0 bases and J by 6 bases, and 13 bases separated the two germline ends. The CDR3 spells CASSLGAGSVNTIYF. The CDR3 DNA reads TGTGCCAGCAGCTTGGGTGCGGGGAGCGTAAACACCATATATTTT.

The rearrangement links TRBV12-3 or TRBV12-4 to TRBJ2-7; D is uncertain. Trimming took 3 bases from V and 1 from J, leaving 7 bases between them. There are 13 residues in the CDR3. The CDR3 region is CASSLGRSYEQYF. The CDR3 DNA reads as TGTGCCAGCAGTTTGGGCCGGTCCTACGAGCAGTACTTC.

The genes are TRBV24-1 and TRBJ1-2, with unresolved D. Germline CDR1 KGHDR, CDR2 SFDVKD. The length of the CDR3 is 15 residues. With 0 bases removed from V and 8 bases from J, the gap between germline ends came to 15 bases. CDR3 loop: CATSDLPAGGRGYTF. In DNA form, the CDR3 reads TGTGCCACCAGTGATTTGCCGGCAGGAGGCCGGGGCTACACCTTC.

The CDR3 bases are TGTGCCTGGAGAGGACAGGGAGGGTACAATGAGCAGTTCTTC. This sequence encodes CAWRGQGGYNEQFF. The rearrangement joins TRBV30 to TRBJ2-1; possible D gene TRBD1, 8 bases. V was shortened by 3 bases and J by 4 bases, with 13 bases between the two germline ends. This CDR3 is built from 14 residues. Germline V lookup: CDR1 GTSNPN, CDR2 SVGIG (reference sequence).

The V and J genes are TRBV6-5 and TRBJ1-5; 7 bases line up with TRBD1. The V segment lost 5 bases and the J segment 7 bases; nucleotides outside the gene matches: 8. This CDR3 region has 14 residues. From germline, CDR1 is MNHEY and CDR2 SVGAGI. This chain's CDR3 is CASSRGGAGQPQHF. Written as DNA, the CDR3 is TGTGCCAGCAGTAGAGGGGGCGCGGGGCAGCCCCAGCATTTT.

The rearrangement uses TRBV29-1 and TRBJ1-2; perhaps TRBD1 as D (5 bases). V was pared by 5 bases and J by 2 bases, with 6 bases between. Germline V gives CDR1 SQVTM, CDR2 ANQGSEA. The CDR3 consists of 11 residues. CDR3 sequence: CSVPGNYGYTF. Here the CDR3 DNA reads TGCAGCGTTCCAGGGAACTATGGCTACACCTTC.

The CDR3 region has the DNA TGTGCCAGCAGTGAGAGTTCACGGGGGGGCAATCAGCCCCAGCATTTT. Its translation is CASSESSRGGNQPQHF. The genes are TRBV6-1 and TRBJ1-5, with D possibly TRBD1 on 5 matching bases. V lost 3 bases, J lost 2 bases, and 14 bases lay in between. CDR1 is MNHNS, CDR2 SASEGT, per germline. The CDR3 is 16 residues long.

CDR3 bases: TGTGCCAGCAGCTTCCTAGCGGGGGTCAACTACAATGAGCAGTTCTTC. It encodes CASSFLAGVNYNEQFF. The V gene is TRBV9, the J gene TRBJ2-1, with 10 bases that match TRBD2. This CDR3 is built from 16 residues. Germline trimming cut 4 bases from V and 3 bases from J; bases unmatched to any gene: 7. Germline values: CDR1 SGDLS, CDR2 YYNGEE.

The chain employs TRBV5-1 and TRBJ2-7; D is perhaps TRBD1 (6 bases). The V gene lost 4 bases and the J gene lost 4 bases, with 21 bases spanning the gap. CDR3 length equals 16 residues. Germline V lookup: CDR1 SGHRS, CDR2 YFSETQ. Here the CDR3 reads CASSPKGQFEVYEQYF. CDR3 DNA sequence: TGCGCCAGCAGCCCAAAAGGACAGTTTGAGGTTTACGAGCAGTACTTC.

This rearrangement joins TRBV14 to TRBJ1-2; perhaps TRBD1 as D (6 bases). The CDR3 totals 15 residues. V gave up 1 base and J gave up 4 bases, with 13 bases separating them. Germline V lookup: CDR1 SGHDN, CDR2 FVKESK. The CDR3 is CASSQVHRASYGYTF. The CDR3 nucleotides read TGTGCCAGCAGCCAAGTCCACAGGGCGAGCTATGGCTACACCTTC.

The gene calls are TRBV1 and TRBJ1-1. TRBV1 has pseudogene status. The CDR3 consists of 16 residues. The CDR3 region is CTSSPRSRRMNTEAFF. The CDR3 region has the DNA TGCACCAGCAGCCCCCGGAGCAGACGCATGAACACTGAAGCTTTCTTT.

The rearrangement links TRBV6-5 to TRBJ1-1; 8 nucleotides match TRBD1. The CDR3 covers 14 residues. Germline V gives CDR1 MNHEY, CDR2 SVGAGI. Trimming cost V 7 bases and J 5 bases; bases outside gene matches: 9. CDR3 nucleotide sequence: TGTGCCAGCACCCGGGGACAGGCGAGAACTGAAGCTTTCTTT. Amino acid sequence: CASTRGQARTEAFF.